These 24 T cell receptor beta chains share one sample of origin, sequenced in a study of T cell responses to AZD1222 COVID-19 vaccine. Generated by immunoSEQ multiplex PCR, the TCRdb table keeps only in-frame clones and is missing some. Of tens of thousands of clones listed, 88% are singletons. The source was peripheral blood, collected on day 0 of AZD1222 vaccination. The receptors originated from an adult in good health.

The chain uses TRBV6-2 or TRBV6-3 and TRBJ2-1; TRBD2 matches 14 bases. The CDR3 sequence is 17 residues long. V shed 4 bases, J shed 7 bases, and the junction held 9 bases outside the gene matches. Germline-derived CDR1 and CDR2 are MNHEY and SVGEGT. Here the CDR3 reads CASSSHFGTSGSNEQFF. CDR3 in DNA: TGTGCCAGCAGTTCTCACTTCGGGACTAGCGGGAGTAATGAGCAGTTCTTC.

This CDR3 reads CASSQRQGTLQETQYF. In nucleotides, the CDR3 is TGTGCCAGCAGCCAGCGACAGGGGACCCTGCAAGAGACCCAGTACTTC. The chain links TRBV7-2 to TRBJ2-5; 8 bases fit TRBD1. In germline, CDR1 is SGHTA, CDR2 FQGNSA. The CDR3 sequence is 16 residues long. J lost 2 bases, V lost 5 bases, and 10 bases had no gene match.

The gene calls are TRBV7-9 and TRBJ2-5; D might be TRBD1 (5 bases). Trimming took 4 bases from V and 0 from J, leaving 15 bases between them. The CDR3 covers 16 residues. The germline V gene encodes CDR1 SEHNR and CDR2 FQNEAQ (reference sequence). The CDR3 DNA reads TGTGCCAGCAGCTATGGCGCCAGGGTAAACCAAGAGACCCAGTACTTC. Residues: CASSYGARVNQETQYF.

The gene calls are TRBV6-1 and TRBJ2-7, with D uncertain. Trimming pared 2 bases from V and 4 bases from J, leaving 3 bases between. CDR1 and CDR2 (germline): MNHNS, SASEGT. The CDR3 length is 11 residues. The CDR3 loop reads CASSERYEQYF. In DNA form, the CDR3 reads TGTGCCAGCAGTGAAAGGTACGAGCAGTACTTC.

The rearrangement joins TRBV2 to TRBJ1-1, with unresolved D. The germline V and J ends were trimmed by 4 bases and 2 bases, with 8 bases remaining between them. Germline CDR1 is SNHLY and CDR2 is FYNNEI. CDR3 length: 13 residues. CDR3 sequence: CASSGEKNTEAFF. For the CDR3, the DNA is TGTGCCAGCAGTGGGGAGAAAAACACTGAAGCTTTCTTT.

The chain combines TRBV6-4 with TRBJ1-1, with TRBD1 matching 7 bases. After removal of 1 base from V and 4 bases from J, the junction contained 15 bases not matched to a gene. The CDR3 loop spans 18 amino acids. The germline V gene has CDR1 MRHNA and CDR2 SNTAGT. CDR3 sequence reads: CASSDLGGGLGGGTEAFF. The CDR3 DNA reads TGTGCCAGCAGTGACTTGGGAGGGGGCTTGGGAGGAGGCACTGAAGCTTTCTTT.

This chain links TRBV5-1 with TRBJ1-5; the D is unclear. Germline V gene lookup returns CDR1 SGHRS and CDR2 YFSETQ. Trimming removed 3 bases from V and 0 bases from J, with 25 bases in between. CDR3 length equals 20 residues. CDR3 residues: CASSSAGANTPTYSNQPQHF. Written as DNA, the CDR3 is TGCGCCAGCAGCTCGGCCGGTGCGAACACCCCAACTTATAGCAATCAGCCCCAGCATTTT. Variable domain in full (rest from reference TRBV5-1 and TRBJ1-5): KAGVTQTPRYLIKTRGQQVTLSCSPISGHRSVSWYQQTPGQGLQFLFEYFSETQRNKGNFPGRFSGRQFSNSRSEMNVSTLELGDSALYLCASSSAGANTPTYSNQPQHFGDGTRLSIL.

The J gene is TRBJ2-7, the V gene TRBV5-1; perhaps TRBD2 as D (5 bases). The V gene lost 0 bases and the J gene lost 2 bases, with 21 bases spanning the gap. The CDR3 covers 18 residues. Germline V gene sequence: CDR1 SGHRS, CDR2 YFSETQ. The DNA of the CDR3 is TGCGCCAGCAGCTTGGGGACGATATCGGAGGATTTCCCCTACGAGCAGTACTTC. This gives the protein CASSLGTISEDFPYEQYF.

The V call is TRBV12-3 or TRBV12-4, the J call TRBJ2-7; 10 positions match TRBD1. The length of the CDR3 is 11 residues. V gave up 5 bases and J gave up 12 bases; unmatched junction bases: 4. The CDR3 here is CASSRDRGRYF. As DNA, the CDR3 is TGTGCCAGCAGTCGGGACAGGGGAAGGTACTTC.

V gene TRBV2 combines with J gene TRBJ1-3; possibly TRBD1 for D (5 bases). The CDR3 is 15 amino acids. V dropped 4 bases and J dropped 0 bases, with 10 bases sitting between them. The germline V gene encodes CDR1 SNHLY and CDR2 FYNNEI. The chain's CDR3 is CASSVAGHSGNTIYF. The CDR3 DNA follows: TGTGCCAGCAGTGTGGCAGGGCACTCTGGAAACACCATATATTTT. The full variable domain, rest sourced from reference TRBV2 and TRBJ1-3, is EPEVTQTPSHQVTQMGQEVILRCVPISNHLYFYWYRQILGQKVEFLVSFYNNEISEKSEIFDDQFSVERPDGSNFTLKIRSTKLEDSAMYFCASSVAGHSGNTIYFGEGSWLTVV.

In nucleotides, the CDR3 is TGTGCCAGCAGCTCCACAGTTAACACTGAAGCTTTCTTT. It is translated as CASSSTVNTEAFF. The rearrangement links TRBV7-9 to TRBJ1-1; D is undetermined. The CDR3 is 13 amino acids. Germline V gene lookup returns CDR1 SEHNR and CDR2 FQNEAQ (reference sequence). The V end lost 4 bases, the J end lost 2 bases, and 8 bases lay between the germline ends. Based on the CDR3 plus reference TRBV7-9 and TRBJ1-1, the full variable domain is DTGVSQNPRHKITKRGQNVTFRCDPISEHNRLYWYRQTLGQGPEFLTYFQNEAQLEKSRLLSDRFSAERPKGSFSTLEIQRTEQGDSAMYLCASSSTVNTEAFFGQGTRLTVV.

This clone showed up just once. V is TRBV6-6 and J is TRBJ1-5; no definite D call. V gave up 7 bases and J gave up 6 bases, with 16 bases separating them. Germline V gives CDR1 MNHNY, CDR2 SVGAGI (reference sequence). CDR3 size: 14 residues. The CDR3 DNA sequence: TGTGCCAGCACTCAGTGGGCAACGGTTCAGCCCCAGCATTTT. Protein sequence: CASTQWATVQPQHF.

The chain is built from TRBV5-1 and TRBJ2-7; tentatively, D is TRBD2 (5 bases). Between the trimmed V and J ends, which lost 3 bases and 6 bases, there was a span of 16 bases. The germline gives CDR1 SGHRS, CDR2 YFSETQ. The CDR3 runs to 14 residues. This CDR3 reads CASSSGLPSGEQYF. For the CDR3, the DNA is TGCGCCAGCAGCTCCGGCCTTCCAAGCGGCGAGCAGTACTTC.

The chain combines TRBV19 with TRBJ2-2; tentatively, D is TRBD1 or TRBD2 (5 bases each). The CDR3 length is 14 residues. From germline, CDR1 is LNHDA and CDR2 SQIVND (reference sequence). V dropped 10 bases and J dropped 6 bases, with 18 bases sitting between them. For the CDR3, the DNA is TGTGCCACTAACACTTTCTTGGGGGCCGGGGAGCTGTTTTTT. It yields the protein CATNTFLGAGELFF.

In this sample, this clone turned up once. The rearrangement links TRBV7-2 to TRBJ2-3, with D unresolved. This CDR3 has 16 amino acids. Trimming cost V 1 base and J 3 bases, with 14 bases left between them. CDR1 and CDR2 (germline): SGHTA, FQGNSA. The CDR3 sequence is CASSLVSGPLTDTQYF. DNA for the CDR3: TGTGCCAGCAGCTTAGTTTCTGGTCCCTTAACAGATACGCAGTATTTT. The entire variable domain, with the rest obtained from reference TRBV7-2 and TRBJ2-3, is as follows: GAGVSQSPSNKVTEKGKDVELRCDPISGHTALYWYRQSLGQGLEFLIYFQGNSAPDKSGLPSDRFSAERTGGSVSTLTIQRTQQEDSAVYLCASSLVSGPLTDTQYFGPGTRLTVL.

This clone occurred a few times. The chain has TRBV6-1 and TRBJ1-2; D is possibly TRBD1 (5 bases). This CDR3 is built from 15 residues. Deletions cut 1 base from V and 7 bases from J, with 16 bases between. Germline V lookup: CDR1 MNHNS, CDR2 SASEGT. CDR3 residues: CASSEEGRSLVGYTF. The CDR3 nucleotides read TGTGCCAGCAGTGAAGAGGGGAGGTCCCTAGTTGGCTACACCTTC.

The rearrangement uses TRBV6-2 or TRBV6-3 and TRBJ2-2; 16 bases match TRBD2. The germline V gene encodes CDR1 MNHEY and CDR2 SVGEGT. Unmatched junction bases numbered 0, after V lost 5 bases and J lost 6 bases. This CDR3 is 15 amino acids long. CDR3 amino acids: CASSGTSGRAGELFF. As DNA, the CDR3 is TGTGCCAGCAGTGGGACTAGCGGGAGGGCCGGGGAGCTGTTTTTT.

The gene calls are TRBV6-5 and TRBJ2-7; possibly TRBD2 for D (6 bases). CDR3 length equals 14 residues. With 6 bases removed from V and 2 bases from J, the gap between germline ends came to 14 bases. Germline CDR1 is MNHEY and CDR2 is SVGAGI. CDR3 sequence (DNA): TGTGCCAGCAGAAGGGACTCGGGAACCTACGAGCAGTACTTC. Translation: CASRRDSGTYEQYF.

The chain couples TRBV12-3 or TRBV12-4 to TRBJ1-6; 8 nucleotides align to TRBD1. V was pared by 6 bases and J by 9 bases, with 4 bases of the junction left unmatched. This CDR3 region has 13 residues. The CDR3 here is CASSLGQGSPLHF. In nucleotides, the CDR3 is TGTGCCAGCAGCCTCGGACAGGGTTCACCCCTCCACTTT.

The V call is TRBV4-2, the J call TRBJ1-6; D is perhaps TRBD1 (6 bases). V was trimmed by 1 base and J by 8 bases, leaving 12 bases between them. This CDR3 has 15 residues. Germline V CDR1 and CDR2: LGHNA, YNFKEQ. The CDR3 loop is CASSQVAGEDSPLHF. CDR3 bases: TGTGCCAGCAGCCAAGTCGCAGGGGAGGATTCACCCCTCCACTTT.

The chain has TRBV7-9 and TRBJ2-7; unclear D gene. The CDR3 is 17 amino acids. CDR1 SEHNR and CDR2 FQNEAQ come from the germline V gene (reference sequence). V was trimmed by 5 bases and J by 0 bases, leaving 20 bases between them. CDR3 bases: TGTGCCAGCAGCGTATACAAAGGCCCTGGCGGCTCCTACGAGCAGTACTTC. Protein product: CASSVYKGPGGSYEQYF.

The CDR3 here is CSVGASGRNTGELFF. The CDR3 DNA reads as TGCAGCGTGGGGGCTAGCGGGAGGAACACCGGGGAGCTGTTTTTT. The chain carries TRBV29-1 and TRBJ2-2; 10 bases are a match to TRBD2. The germline gives CDR1 SQVTM, CDR2 ANQGSEA. This CDR3 region has 15 residues. The J segment lost 1 base and the V segment lost 6 bases, leaving 5 bases of the junction unmatched.

The rearrangement uses TRBV6-5 and TRBJ2-1; D perhaps matches TRBD1 (6 bases). The germline gives CDR1 MNHEY, CDR2 SVGAGI. This CDR3 has 15 residues. The V end was cut by 0 bases, the J end by 2 bases, with 8 bases between. CDR3 region: CASSYSRDTYNEQFF. For the CDR3, the DNA is TGTGCCAGCAGTTACTCGAGGGACACCTACAATGAGCAGTTCTTC.

This rearrangement joins TRBV9 to TRBJ2-2; weak D call: TRBD2 (5 bases). V lost 4 bases to trimming and J lost 6 bases, with 19 bases between them. CDR1 is SGDLS and CDR2 is YYNGEE in the germline V gene. This CDR3 region has 16 residues. CDR3 coding DNA: TGTGCCAGCAGCCCCTTGTCGACTACCCCCCCCGGGGAGCTGTTTTTT. Its translation: CASSPLSTTPPGELFF.